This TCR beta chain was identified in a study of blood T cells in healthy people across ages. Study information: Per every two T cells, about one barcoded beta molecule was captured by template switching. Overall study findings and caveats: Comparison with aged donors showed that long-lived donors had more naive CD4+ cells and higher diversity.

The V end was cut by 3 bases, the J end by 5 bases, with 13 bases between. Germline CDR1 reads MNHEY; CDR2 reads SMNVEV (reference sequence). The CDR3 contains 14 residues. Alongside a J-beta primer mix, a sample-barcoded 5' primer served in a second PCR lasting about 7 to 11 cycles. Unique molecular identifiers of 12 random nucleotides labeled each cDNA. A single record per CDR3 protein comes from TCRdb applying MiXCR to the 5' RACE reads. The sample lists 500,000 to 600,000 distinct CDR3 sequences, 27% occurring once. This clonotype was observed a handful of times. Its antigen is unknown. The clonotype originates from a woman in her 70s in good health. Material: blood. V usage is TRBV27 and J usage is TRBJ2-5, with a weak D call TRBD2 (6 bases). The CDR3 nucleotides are TGTGCCAGCAGTTTTGGAGCGGGTCCGGAGACCCAGTACTTC. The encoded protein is CASSFGAGPETQYF.